This T cell receptor (beta chain) was captured in a study of blood T cells in healthy people across ages. Across the whole study: In model experiments, template switching was able to capture about one barcoded beta molecule for every two T cells that were present.

The CDR3 consists of 15 residues. With 5 bases removed from V and 4 bases from J, the gap between germline ends came to 20 bases. Germline V gene lookup returns CDR1 DFQATT and CDR2 SNEGSKA (reference sequence). Donors each provided 8 to 10 milliliters of peripheral blood. General study points: Because sorting was not performed, PBMCs prevented conclusive naive versus antigen-experienced comparison.

This clonotype has only one observation. Its antigen remains unknown. A J-beta primer mix and a sample-barcoded 5' primer were used in a second PCR of about 7 to 12 cycles. Through a template-switch adaptor with 12 random nucleotides, each cDNA molecule received a tag. One entry per CDR3 protein, called by TCRdb with MiXCR from the 5' RACE reads. The data show approximately 700,000 distinct CDR3 sequences, approximately 30% seen once. The chain couples TRBV20-1 to TRBJ1-2; D gene ambiguous. The specimen sequenced was blood. This receptor was obtained from a woman older than 75 in good health. The CDR3 loop reads CSAGPLFGEGYGYTF. CDR3 DNA sequence: TGCAGTGCTGGACCCCTTTTCGGAGAGGGCTATGGCTACACCTTC.